This T cell receptor beta chain was sequenced for a study of OX40 agonist ivuxolimab in advanced cancers. Whole-study results and caveats: Blood T cells, both CD4+ and CD8+, expanded clonally by week 6 at 0.1 to 3.0 mg/kg.

Assay used: immunoSEQ multiplex PCR; TCRdb lists only in-frame clones, some missing. Of some 100,000 clones listed, about 90% are singletons. The length of the CDR3 is 16 residues. V dropped 1 base and J dropped 10; count of bases not matched to a gene: 12. Germline V CDR1 and CDR2: MNHNS, SASEGT. A note on this clone: Its antigen is not known.

J is TRBJ2-1 and V is TRBV6-1; 8 bases map to TRBD2. The receptor's source is an adult with an advanced solid tumor such as melanoma, head and neck, liver or kidney cancer. The source material was CD4+ or CD8+ T cells sorted from blood, sampled in a trial of the OX40 agonist ivuxolimab. The DNA of the CDR3 is TGTGCCAGCAGTGAAGGCTTACCCGGGACTAGTATGGAGCAGTTCTTC. Protein product: CASSEGLPGTSMEQFF.